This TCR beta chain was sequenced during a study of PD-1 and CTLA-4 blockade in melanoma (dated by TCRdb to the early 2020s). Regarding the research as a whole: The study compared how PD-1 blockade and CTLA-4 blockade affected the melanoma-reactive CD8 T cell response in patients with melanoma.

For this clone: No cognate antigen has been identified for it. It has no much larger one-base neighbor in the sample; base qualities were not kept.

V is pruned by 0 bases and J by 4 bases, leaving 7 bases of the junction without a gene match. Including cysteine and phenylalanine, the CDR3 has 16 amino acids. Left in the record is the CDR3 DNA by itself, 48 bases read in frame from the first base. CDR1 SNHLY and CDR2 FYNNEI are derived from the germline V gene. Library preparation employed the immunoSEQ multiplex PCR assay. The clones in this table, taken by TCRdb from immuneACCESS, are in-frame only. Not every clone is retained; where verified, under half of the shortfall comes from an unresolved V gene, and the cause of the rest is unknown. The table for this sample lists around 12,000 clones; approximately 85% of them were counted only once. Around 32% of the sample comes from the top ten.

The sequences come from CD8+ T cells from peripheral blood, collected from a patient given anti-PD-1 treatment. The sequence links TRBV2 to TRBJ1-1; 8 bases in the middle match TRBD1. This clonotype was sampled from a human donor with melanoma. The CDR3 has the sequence CASSEATDRGSTEAFF. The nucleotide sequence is TGTGCCAGCAGTGAAGCCACCGACAGGGGCAGCACTGAAGCTTTCTTT. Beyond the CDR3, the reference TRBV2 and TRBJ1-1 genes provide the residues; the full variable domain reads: EPEVTQTPSHQVTQMGQEVILRCVPISNHLYFYWYRQILGQKVEFLVSFYNNEISEKSEIFDDQFSVERPDGSNFTLKIRSTKLEDSAMYFCASSEATDRGSTEAFFGQGTRLTVV.